These 2 T cell receptor beta chains were all obtained from the same sample, sequenced in a study of graft-versus-host responses after intestinal transplantation. Processing of graft tissue released intraepithelial and lamina propria lymphocytes. The repertoire was sequenced with immunoSEQ multiplex PCR; TCRdb's copy has only in-frame clones and lacks some. The sample contains 25,000 to 30,000 clones, about 80% of which appear only once. The source material was ileum tissue, sampled 98 days after intestinal transplantation. Every receptor here comes from a human patient who received an intestinal transplant, so some T cells may come from the graft donor.

The chain recombines TRBV19 with TRBJ1-1; no firm D call. The CDR3 sequence is 13 residues long. The germline V gene encodes CDR1 LNHDA and CDR2 SQIVND (reference sequence). With 0 bases removed from V and 1 base from J, the gap between germline ends came to 3 bases. The CDR3 loop is CASSIDGNTEAFF. The DNA for the CDR3 is TGTGCCAGTAGTATAGATGGGAACACTGAAGCTTTCTTT.

V usage is TRBV7-2 and J usage is TRBJ2-7; TRBD1 aligns across 8 bases. The junction had 8 bases not matched to a gene; V was cut back by 5 bases and J by 2 bases. Germline assignment: CDR1 SGHTA and CDR2 FQGNSA. This CDR3 has 15 residues. CDR3 amino acids: CASSTLGQGAYEQYF. CDR3 nucleotides: TGTGCCAGCAGCACCCTCGGACAGGGAGCCTACGAGCAGTACTTC.